The 20 T cell receptor beta chains below all came from one sample that was sequenced in a study of blood T cell repertoires in COVID-19. Sequencing was performed with immunoSEQ multiplex PCR; in TCRdb, only in-frame clones are kept and a portion is missing. The table includes some 300,000 clones, roughly 90% detected once. Sequencing was carried out using PBMCs or T cells enriched from blood (not recorded which). These receptors were obtained from a woman aged 40-49 years who had recovered from COVID-19.

The rearrangement links TRBV15 to TRBJ1-1; no reliable D call. The CDR3 is made up of 13 amino acids. Trimming removed 5 bases at V and 1 base at J, with 8 bases between. Germline V gene lookup returns CDR1 LNHNV and CDR2 YYDKDF (reference sequence). CDR3 sequence (DNA): TGTGCCACCAGCGTTGATAGGAACACTGAAGCTTTCTTT. Translating gives CATSVDRNTEAFF.

V gene TRBV11-2 combines with J gene TRBJ1-1, with a tentative D call TRBD1 (5 bases). The V gene lost 7 bases and the J gene lost 4 bases, with 25 bases spanning the gap. CDR3 length equals 17 residues. The germline gives CDR1 SGHAT, CDR2 FQNNGV. The CDR3 sequence is CASTPEWRPSQGTEAFF. The CDR3 DNA reads TGTGCCAGCACCCCAGAGTGGCGCCCAAGCCAGGGCACTGAAGCTTTCTTT.

The chain carries TRBV6-5 and TRBJ1-2, with unresolved D. Deletions cut 2 bases from V and 0 bases from J, with 10 bases between. The CDR3 contains 15 residues. Germline V gene data show CDR1 as MNHEY and CDR2 as SVGAGI. The CDR3 protein is CASSYREVTNYGYTF. The CDR3 DNA is TGTGCCAGCAGTTACCGGGAAGTAACTAACTATGGCTACACCTTC.

This chain uses TRBV11-2 with TRBJ2-7, with a weak D call TRBD2 (6 bases). From germline, CDR1 is SGHAT and CDR2 FQNNGV. V dropped 5 bases and J dropped 6 bases, with 14 bases sitting between them. The length of the CDR3 is 13 residues. CDR3: CASSPGGGTEQYF. CDR3 nucleotides: TGTGCCAGCAGCCCCGGTGGGGGGACCGAGCAGTACTTC.

The V gene is TRBV7-8, the J gene TRBJ2-2; 10 bases match TRBD1. The CDR3 is 16 amino acids. Per germline, CDR1 SGHVS and CDR2 FQNEAQ. The ends lost 3 bases at V and 0 bases at J; junction bases unmatched: 1. In nucleotides, the CDR3 is TGTGCCAGCAGCTTGACAGGGGGCGCGAACACCGGGGAGCTGTTTTTT. Translated, it gives CASSLTGGANTGELFF.

The chain joins TRBV27 to TRBJ1-2; TRBD1 aligns across 8 bases. The germline gives CDR1 MNHEY, CDR2 SMNVEV (reference sequence). CDR3 size: 15 residues. Trimming took 5 bases from V and 5 from J; bases not matched to a gene: 10. The CDR3 DNA reads TGTGCCAGCAGTCTCTGGACAGGGCGCCCTTATGGCTACACCTTC. This gives the protein CASSLWTGRPYGYTF.

CDR3 in amino acids: CASSYLASFNEQFF. The CDR3 region has the DNA TGTGCCAGCAGTTACTTAGCTAGCTTCAATGAGCAGTTCTTC. This rearrangement joins TRBV6-5 to TRBJ2-1; tentatively, D is TRBD2 (5 bases). The CDR3 contains 14 residues. Germline assignment: CDR1 MNHEY and CDR2 SVGAGI. The V end lost 1 base, the J end lost 6 bases, and 10 bases lay between the germline ends.

CDR3 protein: CASSLSRGGPRGEKLFF. In DNA, the CDR3 is TGTGCCAGCAGTTTATCGAGGGGGGGACCGCGAGGTGAAAAACTGTTTTTT. The chain combines TRBV28 with TRBJ1-4; a possible D gene is TRBD1 (6 bases). This CDR3 contains 17 residues. V lost 1 base and J lost 7, with 19 bases in between. Germline values: CDR1 MDHEN, CDR2 SYDVKM.

The gene calls are TRBV11-2 and TRBJ2-7, with 8 bases lining up with TRBD1. CDR3 length equals 13 residues. V shed 5 bases and J 7 bases; nucleotides not matched to a gene: 7. Germline values: CDR1 SGHAT, CDR2 FQNNGV. CDR3 DNA sequence: TGTGCCAGCAGCATTCGGACAGGGCGGGAGCAGTACTTC. Its protein product is CASSIRTGREQYF.

The gene calls are TRBV6-5 and TRBJ2-1; TRBD2 agrees at 11 bases. Germline V lookup: CDR1 MNHEY, CDR2 SVGAGI. The CDR3 extends over 15 amino acids. Trimming at V came to 6 bases and at J to 6 bases, leaving 7 bases not matched to a gene. The CDR3 sequence is CASREGTSGTNEQFF. DNA of the CDR3: TGTGCCAGCAGGGAGGGGACTAGCGGTACCAATGAGCAGTTCTTC.

This clone was seen at least ten times. The chain has TRBV9 and TRBJ2-1, with a weak D call TRBD1 (6 bases). Germline V CDR1 and CDR2: SGDLS, YYNGEE. This CDR3 is 14 amino acids long. V was cut by 3 bases and J by 4 bases, with 11 bases left in between. This CDR3 reads CASSGTADYNEQFF. CDR3 DNA sequence: TGTGCCAGCAGCGGGACAGCGGATTACAATGAGCAGTTCTTC. Supplemented by reference TRBV9 and TRBJ2-1, the full variable domain reads DSGVTQTPKHLITATGQRVTLRCSPRSGDLSVYWYQQSLDQGLQFLIQYYNGEERAKGNILERFSAQQFPDLHSELNLSSLELGDSALYFCASSGTADYNEQFFGPGTRLTVL.

The genes are TRBV28 and TRBJ1-4, with 7 bases matching TRBD1. The CDR3 spans 14 residues. Per germline, CDR1 MDHEN and CDR2 SYDVKM. Trimming at V came to 5 bases and at J to 6 bases, leaving 6 bases not matched to a gene. The CDR3 nucleotides are TGTGCCAGCAGTCCCCGCAGGGGGGATGAAAAACTGTTTTTT. It codes for CASSPRRGDEKLFF.

The chain combines TRBV24-1 with TRBJ2-5; 10 bases agree with TRBD2. Germline values: CDR1 KGHDR, CDR2 SFDVKD. After removal of 7 bases from V and 2 bases from J, the junction contained 6 bases not matched to a gene. The CDR3 contains 15 residues. CDR3 nucleotides: TGTGCCACCAGGTCTAGCGGGAGTGGTCAAGAGACCCAGTACTTC. Amino acid sequence: CATRSSGSGQETQYF.

The V gene is TRBV5-1, the J gene TRBJ1-4; D is unclear. The V gene's germline CDR1 is SGHRS and CDR2 YFSETQ. Trimming cost V 0 bases and J 0 bases, with 3 bases left between them. The CDR3 totals 14 residues. The CDR3: CASSLASTNEKLFF. The CDR3, as DNA: TGCGCCAGCAGCTTGGCTTCAACTAATGAAAAACTGTTTTTT. The variable domain in full, completed from reference TRBV5-1 and TRBJ1-4, reads KAGVTQTPRYLIKTRGQQVTLSCSPISGHRSVSWYQQTPGQGLQFLFEYFSETQRNKGNFPGRFSGRQFSNSRSEMNVSTLELGDSALYLCASSLASTNEKLFFGSGTQLSVL.

The chain combines TRBV7-9 with TRBJ1-5, with 8 bases identical to TRBD1. Germline V gene sequence: CDR1 SEHNR, CDR2 FQNEAQ (reference sequence). This CDR3 spans 16 amino acids. Losses at the gene ends were 1 base for V and 1 base for J; bases not matched to a gene: 3. The CDR3 DNA follows: TGTGCCAGCAGCTTAGATACAGGGGGGAGCAATCAGCCCCAGCATTTT. Protein sequence: CASSLDTGGSNQPQHF.

The J gene is TRBJ2-5, the V gene TRBV18; TRBD1 aligns across 8 bases. The CDR3 is 15 residues long. The germline gives CDR1 KGHSH, CDR2 LQKENI. The V segment lost 3 bases and the J segment 4 bases; nucleotides outside the gene matches: 7. For the CDR3, the DNA is TGTGCCAGCTCACCTAGAACAGGGGGAGTAGAGACCCAGTACTTC. It specifies CASSPRTGGVETQYF.

The J gene is TRBJ2-1, the V gene TRBV5-1, with TRBD2 identical over 8 bases. V gave up 3 bases and J gave up 2 bases; unmatched junction bases: 10. Germline V CDR1 and CDR2: SGHRS, YFSETQ. This CDR3 region has 17 residues. CDR3 amino acids: CASSYSTAGAAYNEQFF. The CDR3 DNA sequence: TGCGCCAGCAGCTACTCTACAGCGGGAGCGGCCTACAATGAGCAGTTCTTC.

The gene calls are TRBV27 and TRBJ1-5; the D is unclear. Germline assignment: CDR1 MNHEY and CDR2 SMNVEV (reference sequence). The CDR3 is 15 amino acids. Trimming cost V 0 bases and J 4 bases, with 10 bases left between them. CDR3 loop: CASSLSHPRNQPQHF. The CDR3, as DNA: TGTGCCAGCAGTTTATCGCACCCGAGGAATCAGCCCCAGCATTTT.

V gene TRBV5-4 combines with J gene TRBJ1-3; TRBD1 matches at 7 bases. CDR1 and CDR2 from the germline V gene are SGHNT and YYREEE (reference sequence). The J segment lost 4 bases and the V segment lost 4 bases, leaving 8 bases of the junction unmatched. The CDR3 length is 15 residues. CDR3: CASSDLTTGGNTIYF. In DNA, the CDR3 is TGTGCCAGCAGCGATCTAACGACAGGGGGAAACACCATATATTTT.

The chain is built from TRBV19 and TRBJ2-1; 11 nucleotides match TRBD2. There are 15 residues in the CDR3. The germline gives CDR1 LNHDA, CDR2 SQIVND (reference sequence). V was pared by 8 bases and J by 2 bases, with 5 bases of the junction left unmatched. The CDR3 region is CASRPTSGAYNEQFF. In nucleotides, the CDR3 is TGTGCCAGTCGACCGACTAGCGGGGCCTACAATGAGCAGTTCTTC.